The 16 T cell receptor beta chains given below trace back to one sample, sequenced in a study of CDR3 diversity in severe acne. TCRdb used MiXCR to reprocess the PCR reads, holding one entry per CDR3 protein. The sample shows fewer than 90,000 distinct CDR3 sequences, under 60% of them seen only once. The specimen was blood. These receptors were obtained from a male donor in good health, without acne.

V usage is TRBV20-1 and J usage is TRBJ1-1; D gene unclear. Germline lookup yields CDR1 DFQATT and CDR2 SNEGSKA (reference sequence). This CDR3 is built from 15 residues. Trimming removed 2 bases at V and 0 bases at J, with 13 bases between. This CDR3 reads CSARNFERLNTEAFF. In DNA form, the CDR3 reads TGCAGTGCTAGAAACTTCGAACGGCTGAACACTGAAGCTTTCTTT.

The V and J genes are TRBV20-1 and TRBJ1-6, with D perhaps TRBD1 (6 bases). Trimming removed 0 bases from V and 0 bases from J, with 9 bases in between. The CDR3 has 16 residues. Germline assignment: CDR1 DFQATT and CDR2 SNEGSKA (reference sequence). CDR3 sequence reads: CSAREGGGSYNSPLHF. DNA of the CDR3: TGCAGTGCTAGAGAAGGGGGGGGCTCCTATAATTCACCCCTCCACTTT.

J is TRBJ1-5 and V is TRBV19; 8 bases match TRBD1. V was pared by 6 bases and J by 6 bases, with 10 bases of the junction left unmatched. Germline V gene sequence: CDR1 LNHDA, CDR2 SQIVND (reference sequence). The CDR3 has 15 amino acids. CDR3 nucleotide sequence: TGTGCCAGTAGCGAACAGGGGGACGGTGGTCAGCCCCAGCATTTT. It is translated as CASSEQGDGGQPQHF.

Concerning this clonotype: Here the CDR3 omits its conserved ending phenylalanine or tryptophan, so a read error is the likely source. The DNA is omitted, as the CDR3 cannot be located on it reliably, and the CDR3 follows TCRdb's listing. The CDR3 is CATSRDAQTDGYT. The chain carries TRBV15 and TRBJ1-2. Germline assignment: CDR1 LNHNV and CDR2 YYDKDF (reference sequence). The CDR3 is made up of 13 amino acids, end residues included.

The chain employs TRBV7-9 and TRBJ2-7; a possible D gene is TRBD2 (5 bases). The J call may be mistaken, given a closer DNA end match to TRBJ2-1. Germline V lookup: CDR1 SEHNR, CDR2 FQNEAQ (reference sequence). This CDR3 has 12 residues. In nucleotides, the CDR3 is TGTGCCAGCAGCTATATGGGAGATGAGCAGTTCTTC. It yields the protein CASSYMGDEQFF.

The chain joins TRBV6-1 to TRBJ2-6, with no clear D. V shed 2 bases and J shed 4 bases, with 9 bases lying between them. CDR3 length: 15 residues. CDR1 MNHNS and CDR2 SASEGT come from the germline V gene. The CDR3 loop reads CASSEFVSGANVLTF. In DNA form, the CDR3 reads TGTGCCAGCAGTGAATTTGTGTCGGGGGCCAACGTCCTGACTTTC.

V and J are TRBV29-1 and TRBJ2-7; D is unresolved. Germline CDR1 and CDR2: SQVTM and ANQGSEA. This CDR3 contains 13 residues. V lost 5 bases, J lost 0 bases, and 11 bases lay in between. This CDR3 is CSVKGKNSYEQYF. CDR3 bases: TGCAGCGTTAAGGGAAAGAACTCCTACGAGCAGTACTTC.

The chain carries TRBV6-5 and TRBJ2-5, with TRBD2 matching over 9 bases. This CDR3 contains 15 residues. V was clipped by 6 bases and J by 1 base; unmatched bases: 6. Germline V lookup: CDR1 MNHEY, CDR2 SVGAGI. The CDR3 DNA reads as TGTGCCAGCAGGAGGGCGGGAGGGCCCCAAGAGACCCAGTACTTC. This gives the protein CASRRAGGPQETQYF.

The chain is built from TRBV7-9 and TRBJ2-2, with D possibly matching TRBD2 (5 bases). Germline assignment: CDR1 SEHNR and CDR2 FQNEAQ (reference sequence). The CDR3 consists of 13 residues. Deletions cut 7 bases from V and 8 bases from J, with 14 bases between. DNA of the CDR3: TGTGCCAGCACCCCGAGCGGAACAGGGGAGCTGTTTTTT. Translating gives CASTPSGTGELFF.

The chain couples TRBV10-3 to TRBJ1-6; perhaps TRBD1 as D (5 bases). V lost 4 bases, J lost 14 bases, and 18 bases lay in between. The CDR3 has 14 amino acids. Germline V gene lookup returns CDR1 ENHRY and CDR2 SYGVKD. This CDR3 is CAISGFGGEGSLHF. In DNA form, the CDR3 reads TGTGCCATCAGTGGATTTGGAGGGGAGGGATCCCTCCACTTT.

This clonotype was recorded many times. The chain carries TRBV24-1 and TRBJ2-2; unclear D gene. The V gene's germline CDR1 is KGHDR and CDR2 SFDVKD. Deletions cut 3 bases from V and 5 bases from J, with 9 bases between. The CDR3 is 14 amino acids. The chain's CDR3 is CATSDRRETGELFF. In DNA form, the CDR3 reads TGTGCCACCAGTGATCGACGAGAGACCGGGGAGCTGTTTTTT.

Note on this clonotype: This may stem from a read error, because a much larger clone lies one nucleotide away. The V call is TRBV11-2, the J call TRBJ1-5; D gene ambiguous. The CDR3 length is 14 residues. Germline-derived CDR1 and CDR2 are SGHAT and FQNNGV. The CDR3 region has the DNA TGTGCCAGCAGCTTAGAGAACAGCAATCAGCCCCAGCGTTTT. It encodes CASSLENSNQPQRF. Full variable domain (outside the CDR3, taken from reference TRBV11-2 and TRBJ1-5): EAGVAQSPRYKIIEKRQSVAFWCNPISGHATLYWYQQILGQGPKLLIQFQNNGVVDDSQLPKDRFSAERLKGVDSTLKIQPAKLEDSAVYLCASSLENSNQPQRFGDGTRLSIL.

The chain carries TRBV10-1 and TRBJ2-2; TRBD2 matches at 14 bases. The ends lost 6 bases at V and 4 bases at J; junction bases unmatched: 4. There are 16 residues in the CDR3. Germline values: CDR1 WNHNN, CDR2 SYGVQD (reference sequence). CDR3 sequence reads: CASSTGLAGGTGELFF. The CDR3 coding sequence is TGCGCCAGCAGCACCGGACTAGCGGGGGGCACCGGGGAGCTGTTTTTT.

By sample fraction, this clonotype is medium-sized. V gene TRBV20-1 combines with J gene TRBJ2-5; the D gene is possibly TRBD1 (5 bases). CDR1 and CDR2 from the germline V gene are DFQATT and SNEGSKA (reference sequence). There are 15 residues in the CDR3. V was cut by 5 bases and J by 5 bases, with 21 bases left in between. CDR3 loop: CSAPIVGDQGETQYF. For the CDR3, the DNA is TGCAGTGCTCCAATTGTAGGGGATCAGGGCGAGACCCAGTACTTC.

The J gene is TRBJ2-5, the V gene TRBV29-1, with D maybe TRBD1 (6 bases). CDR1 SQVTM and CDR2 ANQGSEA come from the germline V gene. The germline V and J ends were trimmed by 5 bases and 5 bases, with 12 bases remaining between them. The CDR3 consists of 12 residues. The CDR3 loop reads CSVSRGAETQYF. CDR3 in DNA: TGCAGCGTTAGCAGGGGTGCGGAGACCCAGTACTTC.

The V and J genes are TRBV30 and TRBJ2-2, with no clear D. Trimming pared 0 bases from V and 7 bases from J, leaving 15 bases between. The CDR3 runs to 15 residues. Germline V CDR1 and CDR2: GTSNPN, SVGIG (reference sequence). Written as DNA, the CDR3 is TGTGCCTGGAGTGTTCCGCAGTGGCCGGGCGGGGAGCTGTTTTTT. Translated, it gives CAWSVPQWPGGELFF.